The rows below give T cell receptor beta chains drawn from one sample of a study of spatial heterogeneity in lung cancer. TCRdb passed the 5' RACE reads through MiXCR, listing each CDR3 protein once. The sample lists about 7,000 distinct CDR3 sequences; 15% to 20% were seen once. The sample was PBMCs, taken at surgery. All receptors come from a female donor with early-stage non-small cell lung cancer. The CDR3 runs from the conserved cysteine through the conserved F or W. A D gene is named only where the DNA matches it firmly. Part of the rows lack a size; the others show once, few, many or a class for expanded clones.

j_call: TRBJ2-3; d_call: TRBD1; v_call: TRBV6-5; clone_size: few; cdr3_aa: CASRRDRFVPDTQYF; cdr3_nt: TGCGCCAGCAGACGGGACAGGTTCGTCCCAGATACGCAGTATTTT
j_call: TRBJ2-1; d_call: -; v_call: TRBV5-1; clone_size: -; cdr3_aa: CASKPGGSYNEQFF; cdr3_nt: TGCGCCAGCAAGCCAGGGGGGTCCTACAATGAGCAGTTCTTC
j_call: TRBJ1-1; d_call: TRBD1; v_call: TRBV19; clone_size: many; cdr3_aa: CASSPGQGKGVKAFF; cdr3_nt: TGTGCCAGTAGTCCGGGACAGGGGAAAGGTGTGAAAGCTTTCTTT
j_call: TRBJ1-4; d_call: -; v_call: TRBV7-2; clone_size: many; cdr3_aa: CASSPQGFEKLFF; cdr3_nt: TGTGCCAGCAGCCCACAGGGATTTGAAAAACTGTTTTTT
j_call: TRBJ2-3; d_call: TRBD2; v_call: TRBV27; clone_size: -; cdr3_aa: CASSLREGLTDTQYF; cdr3_nt: TGTGCCAGCAGTTTGCGGGAGGGCCTCACAGATACGCAGTATTTT
j_call: TRBJ2-1; d_call: TRBD1; v_call: TRBV7-6; clone_size: medium-sized; cdr3_aa: CASSLVGTGFEQFF; cdr3_nt: TGTGCCAGCAGCTTAGTCGGGACAGGGTTTGAGCAGTTCTTC
j_call: TRBJ2-7; d_call: TRBD1; v_call: TRBV12-3/TRBV12-4; clone_size: -; cdr3_aa: CASRGQGLGYEQYF; cdr3_nt: TGTGCCAGCAGAGGACAGGGGTTGGGGTACGAGCAGTACTTC
j_call: TRBJ1-2; d_call: -; v_call: TRBV6-5; clone_size: medium-sized; cdr3_aa: CASSLTLLGYGYTF; cdr3_nt: TGTGCCAGCAGTTTAACCCTACTAGGGTATGGCTACACCTTC
j_call: TRBJ2-4; d_call: -; v_call: TRBV7-9; clone_size: -; cdr3_aa: CASSLGAGITKNIQYF; cdr3_nt: TGTGCCAGCAGCTTAGGGGCGGGGATCACAAAAAACATTCAGTACTTC
j_call: TRBJ2-3; d_call: -; v_call: TRBV28; clone_size: many; cdr3_aa: CASSPPAATDTQYF; cdr3_nt: TGTGCCAGCAGTCCCCCAGCCGCTACAGATACGCAGTATTTT
j_call: TRBJ2-1; d_call: TRBD2; v_call: TRBV14; clone_size: -; cdr3_aa: CASSRGGSYNEQFF; cdr3_nt: TGTGCCAGCAGCCGCGGGGGCTCCTACAATGAGCAGTTCTTC
j_call: TRBJ2-7; d_call: TRBD1; v_call: TRBV5-6; clone_size: medium-sized; cdr3_aa: CASSLAYSDRAYEQYF; cdr3_nt: TGTGCCAGCAGCTTGGCCTATTCGGACAGGGCCTACGAGCAGTACTTC
j_call: TRBJ1-3; d_call: -; v_call: TRBV11-2; clone_size: many; cdr3_aa: CASSQMRGAAGNTIYF; cdr3_nt: TGTGCCAGCTCCCAGATGCGGGGGGCGGCCGGAAACACCATATATTTT
j_call: TRBJ2-6; d_call: -; v_call: TRBV27; clone_size: -; cdr3_aa: CASNNRGFLSGANVLTF; cdr3_nt: TGTGCCAGCAATAACCGGGGTTTCCTCTCTGGGGCCAACGTCCTGACTTTC
j_call: TRBJ2-1; d_call: TRBD2; v_call: TRBV27; clone_size: -; cdr3_aa: CASSFSGSNEQFF; cdr3_nt: TGTGCCAGCAGTTTTAGCGGGAGTAATGAGCAGTTCTTC
j_call: TRBJ1-1; d_call: TRBD1; v_call: TRBV30; clone_size: medium-sized; cdr3_aa: CAWSENLGTGGAFF; cdr3_nt: TGTGCCTGGAGTGAGAACCTAGGGACAGGGGGAGCTTTCTTT
j_call: TRBJ2-3; d_call: -; v_call: TRBV20-1; clone_size: many; cdr3_aa: CSAPRVVGDTQYF; cdr3_nt: TGCAGTGCCCCCCGGGTAGTTGGTGATACGCAGTATTTT
j_call: TRBJ2-1; d_call: TRBD2; v_call: TRBV28; clone_size: -; cdr3_aa: CASSSSVLAGLGNEQFF; cdr3_nt: TGTGCCAGCAGTTCCTCCGTGCTAGCGGGGTTAGGCAATGAGCAGTTCTTC
j_call: TRBJ2-5; d_call: -; v_call: TRBV11-2; clone_size: medium-sized; cdr3_aa: CASSYTEGDETQYF; cdr3_nt: TGTGCCAGCAGCTACACGGAGGGGGACGAGACCCAGTACTTC
j_call: TRBJ2-2; d_call: -; v_call: TRBV25-1; clone_size: -; cdr3_aa: CASSEYYPVASTGELFF; cdr3_nt: TGTGCCAGCAGTGAATATTACCCGGTTGCCTCCACCGGGGAGCTGTTTTTT
j_call: TRBJ1-6; d_call: -; v_call: TRBV12-3/TRBV12-4; clone_size: medium-sized; cdr3_aa: CASRSSDSPLHF; cdr3_nt: TGTGCCAGCAGGTCGAGTGATTCACCCCTCCACTTT
j_call: TRBJ1-6; d_call: -; v_call: TRBV7-6; clone_size: few; cdr3_aa: CASSLTPSDGTGGSPLHF; cdr3_nt: TGTGCCAGCAGCTTGACACCCAGCGATGGTACGGGTGGTTCACCCCTCCACTTT
j_call: TRBJ2-5; d_call: TRBD2; v_call: TRBV5-1; clone_size: -; cdr3_aa: CASGPRGGKETQYF; cdr3_nt: TGCGCCAGCGGGCCCCGGGGGGGGAAAGAGACCCAGTACTTC
j_call: TRBJ1-1; d_call: -; v_call: TRBV29-1; clone_size: -; cdr3_aa: CSVEDHGGRDTEAFF; cdr3_nt: TGCAGCGTTGAAGATCATGGAGGGAGGGACACTGAAGCTTTCTTT
j_call: TRBJ2-1; d_call: TRBD2; v_call: TRBV20-1; clone_size: medium-sized; cdr3_aa: CSASRPSGSNEQFF; cdr3_nt: TGCAGTGCTAGTAGGCCTAGCGGGAGCAATGAGCAGTTCTTC
j_call: TRBJ2-4; d_call: -; v_call: TRBV10-2; clone_size: many; cdr3_aa: CASMVERGNIQYF; cdr3_nt: TGCGCCAGCATGGTCGAAAGGGGGAACATTCAGTACTTC
j_call: TRBJ1-2; d_call: TRBD1; v_call: TRBV29-1; clone_size: many; cdr3_aa: CSVRQGPNYGYTF; cdr3_nt: TGCAGCGTGCGACAGGGGCCTAACTATGGCTACACCTTC
j_call: TRBJ2-1; d_call: -; v_call: TRBV6-2/TRBV6-3; clone_size: few; cdr3_aa: CASRLTQGDEQFF; cdr3_nt: TGTGCCAGCAGACTCACACAGGGAGATGAGCAGTTCTTC
j_call: TRBJ2-1; d_call: -; v_call: TRBV4-2; clone_size: few; cdr3_aa: CASSPPLGNEQFF; cdr3_nt: TGTGCCAGCAGCCCGCCCTTGGGCAATGAGCAGTTCTTC
j_call: TRBJ2-2; d_call: TRBD2; v_call: TRBV5-1; clone_size: -; cdr3_aa: CASSSLGGTGELFF; cdr3_nt: TGCGCCAGCAGCTCCCTGGGGGGGACCGGGGAGCTGTTTTTT
j_call: TRBJ2-3; d_call: TRBD2; v_call: TRBV19; clone_size: medium-sized; cdr3_aa: CASSQLAETSTDTQYF; cdr3_nt: TGTGCCAGTAGCCAACTAGCGGAAACTAGCACAGATACGCAGTATTTT
j_call: TRBJ2-7; d_call: TRBD2; v_call: TRBV5-6; clone_size: medium-sized; cdr3_aa: CASTHKGTNSYEQYF; cdr3_nt: TGTGCCAGCACCCACAAAGGGACTAACTCCTACGAGCAGTACTTC
j_call: TRBJ2-5; d_call: -; v_call: TRBV7-8; clone_size: -; cdr3_aa: CASSSYRVLSKETQYF; cdr3_nt: TGTGCCAGCAGCTCATACAGGGTTTTATCGAAAGAGACCCAGTACTTC
j_call: TRBJ1-1; d_call: -; v_call: TRBV20-1; clone_size: medium-sized; cdr3_aa: CSAPAWLQGTEAFF; cdr3_nt: TGCAGTGCCCCTGCTTGGTTGCAGGGCACTGAAGCTTTCTTT
j_call: TRBJ1-5; d_call: -; v_call: TRBV12-3/TRBV12-4; clone_size: many; cdr3_aa: CASSLAYQSQPQHF; cdr3_nt: TGTGCCAGCAGTTTAGCGTATCAAAGTCAGCCCCAGCATTTT